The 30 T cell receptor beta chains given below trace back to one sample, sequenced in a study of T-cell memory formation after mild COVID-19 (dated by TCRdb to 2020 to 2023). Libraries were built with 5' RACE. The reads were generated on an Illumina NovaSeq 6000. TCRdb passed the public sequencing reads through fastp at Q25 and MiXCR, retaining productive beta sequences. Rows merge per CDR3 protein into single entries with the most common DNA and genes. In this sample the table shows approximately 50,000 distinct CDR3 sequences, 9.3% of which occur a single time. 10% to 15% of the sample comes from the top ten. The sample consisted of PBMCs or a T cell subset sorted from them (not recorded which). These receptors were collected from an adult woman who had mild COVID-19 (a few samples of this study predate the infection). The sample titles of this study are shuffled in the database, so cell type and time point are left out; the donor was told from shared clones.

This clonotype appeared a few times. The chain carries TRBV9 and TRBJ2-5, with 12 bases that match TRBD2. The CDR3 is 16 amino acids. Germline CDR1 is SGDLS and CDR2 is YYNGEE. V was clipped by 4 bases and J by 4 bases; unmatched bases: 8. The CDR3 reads CASSLGLAGKRETQYF. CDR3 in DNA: TGTGCCAGCAGCCTTGGACTAGCGGGAAAGCGAGAGACCCAGTACTTC. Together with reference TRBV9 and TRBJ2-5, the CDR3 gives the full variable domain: DSGVTQTPKHLITATGQRVTLRCSPRSGDLSVYWYQQSLDQGLQFLIQYYNGEERAKGNILERFSAQQFPDLHSELNLSSLELGDSALYFCASSLGLAGKRETQYFGPGTRLLVL.

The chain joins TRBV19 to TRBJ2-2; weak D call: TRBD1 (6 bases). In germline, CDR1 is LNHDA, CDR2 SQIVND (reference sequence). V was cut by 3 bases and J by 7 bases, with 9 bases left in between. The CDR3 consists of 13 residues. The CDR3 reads CASSIQGFGELFF. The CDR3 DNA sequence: TGTGCCAGTAGTATCCAGGGGTTCGGGGAGCTGTTTTTT.

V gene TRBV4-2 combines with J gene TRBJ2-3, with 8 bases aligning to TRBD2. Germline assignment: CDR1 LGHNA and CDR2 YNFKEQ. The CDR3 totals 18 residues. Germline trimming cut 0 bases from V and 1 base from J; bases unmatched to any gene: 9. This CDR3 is CASSQERGGGSGTDTQYF. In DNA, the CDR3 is TGTGCCAGCAGCCAAGAACGAGGCGGGGGGTCGGGCACAGATACGCAGTATTTT.

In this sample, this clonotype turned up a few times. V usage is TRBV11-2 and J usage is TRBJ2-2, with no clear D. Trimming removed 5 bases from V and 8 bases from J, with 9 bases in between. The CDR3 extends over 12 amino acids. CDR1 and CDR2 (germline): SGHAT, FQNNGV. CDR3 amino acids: CASSPGPGELFF. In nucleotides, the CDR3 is TGTGCCAGCAGCCCGGGCCCGGGGGAGCTGTTTTTT.

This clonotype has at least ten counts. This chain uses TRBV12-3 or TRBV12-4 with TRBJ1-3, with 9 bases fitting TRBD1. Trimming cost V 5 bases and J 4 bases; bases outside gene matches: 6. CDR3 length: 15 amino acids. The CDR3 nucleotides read TGTGCCAGCAGTCCGGGACAGGGTGCCGGAAACACCATATATTTT. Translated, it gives CASSPGQGAGNTIYF.

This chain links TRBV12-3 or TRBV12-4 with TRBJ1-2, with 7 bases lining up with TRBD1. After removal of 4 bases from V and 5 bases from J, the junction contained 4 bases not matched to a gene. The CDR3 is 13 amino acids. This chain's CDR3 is CASSWDSSYGYTF. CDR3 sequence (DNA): TGTGCCAGCAGTTGGGACAGCTCATATGGCTACACCTTC.

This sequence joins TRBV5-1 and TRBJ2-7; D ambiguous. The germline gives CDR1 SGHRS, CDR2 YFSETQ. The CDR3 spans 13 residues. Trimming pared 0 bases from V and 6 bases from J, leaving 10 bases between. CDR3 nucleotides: TGCGCCAGCAGCTTGGAGGGCGGTTCCGAGCAGTACTTC. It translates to CASSLEGGSEQYF.

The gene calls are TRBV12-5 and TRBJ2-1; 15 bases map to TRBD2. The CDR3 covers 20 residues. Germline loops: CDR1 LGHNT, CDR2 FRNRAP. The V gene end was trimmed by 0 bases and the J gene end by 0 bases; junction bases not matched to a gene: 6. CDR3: CASGLVLGLAGGSSYNEQFF. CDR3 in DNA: TGTGCTAGTGGTTTGGTATTGGGACTAGCGGGGGGCAGCTCCTACAATGAGCAGTTCTTC.

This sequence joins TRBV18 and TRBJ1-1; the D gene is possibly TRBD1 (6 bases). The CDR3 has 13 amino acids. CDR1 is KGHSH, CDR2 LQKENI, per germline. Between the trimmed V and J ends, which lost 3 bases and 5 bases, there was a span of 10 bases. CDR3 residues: CASSPTQGTEAFF. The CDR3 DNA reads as TGTGCCAGCTCACCCACACAGGGAACTGAAGCTTTCTTT.

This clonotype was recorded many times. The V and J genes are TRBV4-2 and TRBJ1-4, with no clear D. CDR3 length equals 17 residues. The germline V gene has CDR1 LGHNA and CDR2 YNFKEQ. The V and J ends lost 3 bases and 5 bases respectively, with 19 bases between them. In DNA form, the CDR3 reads TGTGCCAGCAGCCACAGCGGGTCGGGCAGGCCCAATGAAAAACTGTTTTTT. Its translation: CASSHSGSGRPNEKLFF.

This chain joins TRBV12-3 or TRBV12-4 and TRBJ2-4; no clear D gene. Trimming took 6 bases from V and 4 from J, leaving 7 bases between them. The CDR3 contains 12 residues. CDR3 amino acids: CASSPTKNIQYF. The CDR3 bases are TGTGCCAGCAGCCCCACTAAAAACATTCAGTACTTC.

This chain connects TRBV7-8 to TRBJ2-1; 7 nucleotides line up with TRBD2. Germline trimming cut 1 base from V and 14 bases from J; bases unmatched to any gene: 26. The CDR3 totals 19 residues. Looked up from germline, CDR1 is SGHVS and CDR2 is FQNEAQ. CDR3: CASSLVSRPVASSGGFEFF. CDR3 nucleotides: TGTGCCAGCAGCTTAGTATCCCGCCCCGTAGCGTCTTCGGGGGGTTTTGAGTTCTTC.

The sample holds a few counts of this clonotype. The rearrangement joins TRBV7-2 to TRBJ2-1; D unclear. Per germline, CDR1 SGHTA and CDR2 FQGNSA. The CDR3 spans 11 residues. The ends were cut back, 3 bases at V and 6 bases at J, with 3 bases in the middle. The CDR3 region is CASSFLNEQFF. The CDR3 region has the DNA TGTGCCAGCAGCTTCCTCAATGAGCAGTTCTTC.

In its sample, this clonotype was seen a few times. The CDR3 DNA reads as TGTGCCAGCAGCTTACCTAGGGGGCATCTAGCCGGGGAGCTGTTTTTT. This sequence encodes CASSLPRGHLAGELFF. The chain joins TRBV7-9 to TRBJ2-2, with TRBD1 identical over 7 bases. Germline V CDR1 and CDR2: SEHNR, FQNEAQ (reference sequence). This CDR3 region has 16 residues. The V gene end was trimmed by 2 bases and the J gene end by 6 bases; junction bases not matched to a gene: 9.

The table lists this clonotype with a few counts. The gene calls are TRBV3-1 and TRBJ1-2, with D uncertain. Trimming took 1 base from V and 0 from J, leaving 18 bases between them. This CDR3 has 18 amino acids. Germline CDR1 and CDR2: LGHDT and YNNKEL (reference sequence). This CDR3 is CASSQGRSSRGANYGYTF. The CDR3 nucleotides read TGTGCCAGCAGCCAAGGACGAAGCTCGCGGGGAGCTAACTATGGCTACACCTTC.

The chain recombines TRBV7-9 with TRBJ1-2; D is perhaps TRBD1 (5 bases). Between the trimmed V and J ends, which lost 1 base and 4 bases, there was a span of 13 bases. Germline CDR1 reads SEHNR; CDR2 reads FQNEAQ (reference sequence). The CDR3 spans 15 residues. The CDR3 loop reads CASSLGSSTGYGYTF. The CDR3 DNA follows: TGTGCCAGCAGCTTAGGCTCCTCCACAGGCTATGGCTACACCTTC. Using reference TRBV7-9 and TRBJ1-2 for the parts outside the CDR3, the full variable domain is DTGVSQNPRHKITKRGQNVTFRCDPISEHNRLYWYRQTLGQGPEFLTYFQNEAQLEKSRLLSDRFSAERPKGSFSTLEIQRTEQGDSAMYLCASSLGSSTGYGYTFGSGTRLTVV.

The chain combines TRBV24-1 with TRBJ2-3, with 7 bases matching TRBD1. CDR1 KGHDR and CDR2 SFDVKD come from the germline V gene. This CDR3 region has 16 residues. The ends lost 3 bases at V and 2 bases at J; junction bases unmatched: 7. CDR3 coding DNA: TGTGCCACCAGTGATCCCCGGACAGGCTCCACAGATACGCAGTATTTT. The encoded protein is CATSDPRTGSTDTQYF.

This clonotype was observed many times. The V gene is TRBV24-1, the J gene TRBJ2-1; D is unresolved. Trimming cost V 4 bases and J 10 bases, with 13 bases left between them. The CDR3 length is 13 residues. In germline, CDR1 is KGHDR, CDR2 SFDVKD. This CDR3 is CATSDPDREEQFF. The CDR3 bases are TGTGCCACCAGTGACCCCGACCGAGAGGAGCAGTTCTTC.

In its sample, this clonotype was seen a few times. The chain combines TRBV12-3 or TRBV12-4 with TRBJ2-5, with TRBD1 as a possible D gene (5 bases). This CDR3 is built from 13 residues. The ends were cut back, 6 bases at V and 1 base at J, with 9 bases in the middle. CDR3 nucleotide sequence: TGTGCCAGCAGCTGGGGCCTCCAAGAGACCCAGTACTTC. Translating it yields CASSWGLQETQYF.

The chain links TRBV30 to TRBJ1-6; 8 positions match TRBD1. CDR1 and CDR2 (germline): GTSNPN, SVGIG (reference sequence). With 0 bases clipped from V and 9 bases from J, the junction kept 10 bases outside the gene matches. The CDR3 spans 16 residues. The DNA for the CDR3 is TGTGCCTGGAGTGTAAGGACAGGGTCCCTTGTTTCACCCCTCCACTTT. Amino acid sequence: CAWSVRTGSLVSPLHF.

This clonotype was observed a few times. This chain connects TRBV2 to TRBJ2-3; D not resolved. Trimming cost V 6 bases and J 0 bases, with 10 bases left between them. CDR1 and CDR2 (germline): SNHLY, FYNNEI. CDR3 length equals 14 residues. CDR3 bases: TGTGCCAGCAGGGGGAAGAGTAGCACAGATACGCAGTATTTT. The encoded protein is CASRGKSSTDTQYF.

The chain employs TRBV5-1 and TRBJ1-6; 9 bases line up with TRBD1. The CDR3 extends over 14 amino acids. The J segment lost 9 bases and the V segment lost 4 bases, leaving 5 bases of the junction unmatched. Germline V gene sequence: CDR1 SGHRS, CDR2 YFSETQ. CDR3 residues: CASSEGQGSSPLHF. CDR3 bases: TGCGCCAGCAGCGAAGGACAGGGGTCTTCACCCCTCCACTTT. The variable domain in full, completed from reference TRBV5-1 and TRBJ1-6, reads KAGVTQTPRYLIKTRGQQVTLSCSPISGHRSVSWYQQTPGQGLQFLFEYFSETQRNKGNFPGRFSGRQFSNSRSEMNVSTLELGDSALYLCASSEGQGSSPLHFGNGTRLTVT.

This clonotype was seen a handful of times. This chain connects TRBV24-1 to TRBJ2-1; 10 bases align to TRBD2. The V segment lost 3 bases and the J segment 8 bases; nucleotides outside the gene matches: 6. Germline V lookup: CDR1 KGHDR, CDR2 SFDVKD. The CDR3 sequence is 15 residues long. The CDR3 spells CATSDASGSIDEQFF. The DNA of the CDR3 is TGTGCCACCAGTGATGCTAGCGGGAGTATCGATGAGCAGTTCTTC.

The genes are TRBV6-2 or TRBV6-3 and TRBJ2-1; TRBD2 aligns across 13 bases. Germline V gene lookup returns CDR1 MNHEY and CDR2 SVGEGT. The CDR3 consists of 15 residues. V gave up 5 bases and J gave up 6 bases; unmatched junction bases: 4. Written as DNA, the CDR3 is TGTGCCAGCAGTGCGACTAGCGGGGGGCGCAATGAGCAGTTCTTC. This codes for CASSATSGGRNEQFF.

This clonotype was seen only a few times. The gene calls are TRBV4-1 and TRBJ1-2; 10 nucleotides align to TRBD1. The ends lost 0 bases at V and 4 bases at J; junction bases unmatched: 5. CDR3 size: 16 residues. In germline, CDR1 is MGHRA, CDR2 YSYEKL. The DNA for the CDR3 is TGCGCCAGCAGCCAAGATTCCGGGACAGGGGCCTATGGCTACACCTTC. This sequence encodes CASSQDSGTGAYGYTF.

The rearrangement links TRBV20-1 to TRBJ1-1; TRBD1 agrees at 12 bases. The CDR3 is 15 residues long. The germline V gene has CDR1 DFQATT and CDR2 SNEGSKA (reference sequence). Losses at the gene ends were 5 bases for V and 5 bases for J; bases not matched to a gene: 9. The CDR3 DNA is TGCAGTGCTGGGACAGGGGGCGGTTTCGGTACTGAAGCTTTCTTT. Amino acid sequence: CSAGTGGGFGTEAFF.

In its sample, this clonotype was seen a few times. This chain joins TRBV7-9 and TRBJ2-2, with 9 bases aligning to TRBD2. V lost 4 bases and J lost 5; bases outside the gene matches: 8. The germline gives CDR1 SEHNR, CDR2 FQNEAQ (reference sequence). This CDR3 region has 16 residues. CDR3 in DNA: TGTGCCAGCAGCTCTAGTGGGCTAGCGGGAACCGGGGAGCTGTTTTTT. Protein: CASSSSGLAGTGELFF.

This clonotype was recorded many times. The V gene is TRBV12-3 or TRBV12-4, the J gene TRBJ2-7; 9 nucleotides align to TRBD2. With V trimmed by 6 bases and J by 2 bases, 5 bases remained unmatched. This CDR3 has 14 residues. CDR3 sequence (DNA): TGTGCCAGCAGGCTAGCGGGAACGGCCTACGAGCAGTACTTC. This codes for CASRLAGTAYEQYF.

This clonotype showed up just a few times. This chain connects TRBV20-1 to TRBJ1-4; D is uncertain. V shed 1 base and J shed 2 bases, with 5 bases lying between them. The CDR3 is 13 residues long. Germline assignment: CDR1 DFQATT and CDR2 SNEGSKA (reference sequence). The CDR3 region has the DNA TGCAGTGCTAGAGGGAACACTAATGAAAAACTGTTTTTT. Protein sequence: CSARGNTNEKLFF.

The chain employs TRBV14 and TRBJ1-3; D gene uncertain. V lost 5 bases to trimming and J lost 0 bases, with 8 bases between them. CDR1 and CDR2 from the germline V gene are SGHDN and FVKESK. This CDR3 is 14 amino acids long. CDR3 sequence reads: CASSGRISGNTIYF. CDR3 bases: TGTGCCAGCAGCGGGCGGATCTCTGGAAACACCATATATTTT.